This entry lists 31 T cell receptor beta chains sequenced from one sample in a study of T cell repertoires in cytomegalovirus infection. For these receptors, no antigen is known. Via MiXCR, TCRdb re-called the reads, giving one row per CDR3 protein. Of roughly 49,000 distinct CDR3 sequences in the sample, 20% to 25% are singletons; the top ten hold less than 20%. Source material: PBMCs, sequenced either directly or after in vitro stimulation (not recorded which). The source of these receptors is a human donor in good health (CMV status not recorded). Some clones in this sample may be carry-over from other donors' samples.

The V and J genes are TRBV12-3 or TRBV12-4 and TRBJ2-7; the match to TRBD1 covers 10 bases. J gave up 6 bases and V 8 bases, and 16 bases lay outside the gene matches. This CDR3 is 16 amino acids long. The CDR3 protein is CASLPGQGKPRREQYF. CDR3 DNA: TGTGCCAGCTTGCCGGGACAGGGGAAGCCGAGGCGCGAGCAGTACTTC.

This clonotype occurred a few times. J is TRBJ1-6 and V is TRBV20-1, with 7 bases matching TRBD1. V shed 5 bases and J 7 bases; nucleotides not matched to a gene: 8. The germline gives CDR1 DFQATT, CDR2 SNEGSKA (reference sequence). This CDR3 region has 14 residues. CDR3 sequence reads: CSAADRRGNSPLHF. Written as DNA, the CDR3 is TGCAGTGCTGCGGACAGGAGGGGAAATTCACCCCTCCACTTT.

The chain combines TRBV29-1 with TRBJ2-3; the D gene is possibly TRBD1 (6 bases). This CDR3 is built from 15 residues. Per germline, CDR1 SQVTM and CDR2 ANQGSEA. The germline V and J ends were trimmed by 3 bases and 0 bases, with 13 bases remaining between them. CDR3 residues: CSVDFRQESTDTQYF. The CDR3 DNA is TGCAGCGTTGACTTTCGACAGGAGAGCACAGATACGCAGTATTTT.

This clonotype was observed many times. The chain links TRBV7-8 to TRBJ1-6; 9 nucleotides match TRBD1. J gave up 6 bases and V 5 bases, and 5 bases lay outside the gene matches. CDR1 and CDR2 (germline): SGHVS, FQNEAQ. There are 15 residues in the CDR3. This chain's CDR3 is CASSGADRGNSPLHF. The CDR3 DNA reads TGTGCCAGCAGCGGCGCGGACAGGGGTAATTCACCCCTCCACTTT.

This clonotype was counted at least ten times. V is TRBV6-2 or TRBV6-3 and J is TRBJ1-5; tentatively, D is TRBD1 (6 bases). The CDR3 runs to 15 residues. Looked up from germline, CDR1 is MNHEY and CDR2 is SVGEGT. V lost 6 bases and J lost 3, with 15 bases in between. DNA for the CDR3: TGTGCCAGCAGAATTGATCCGGGACACAATCAGCCCCAGCATTTT. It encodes CASRIDPGHNQPQHF.

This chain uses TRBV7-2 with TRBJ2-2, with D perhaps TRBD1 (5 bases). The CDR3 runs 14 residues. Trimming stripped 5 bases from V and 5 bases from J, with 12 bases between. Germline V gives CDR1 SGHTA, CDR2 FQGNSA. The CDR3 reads CASSPTRVTGELFF. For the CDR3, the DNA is TGTGCCAGCAGCCCAACCAGGGTTACCGGGGAGCTGTTTTTT.

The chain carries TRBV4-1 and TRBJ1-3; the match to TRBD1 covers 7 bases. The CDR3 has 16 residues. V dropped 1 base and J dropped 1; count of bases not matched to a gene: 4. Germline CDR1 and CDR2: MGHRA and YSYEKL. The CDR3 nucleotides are TGCGCCAGCAGCCAAGGACAGGGTGTTTCTGGAAACACCATATATTTT. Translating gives CASSQGQGVSGNTIYF.

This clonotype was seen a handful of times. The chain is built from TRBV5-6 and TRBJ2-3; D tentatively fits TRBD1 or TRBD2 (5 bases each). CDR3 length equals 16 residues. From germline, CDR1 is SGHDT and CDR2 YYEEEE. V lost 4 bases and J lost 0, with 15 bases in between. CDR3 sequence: CASSDTGRASTDTQYF. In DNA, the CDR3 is TGTGCCAGCAGCGATACGGGACGGGCAAGCACAGATACGCAGTATTTT. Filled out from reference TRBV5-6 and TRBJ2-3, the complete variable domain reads DAGVTQSPTHLIKTRGQQVTLRCSPKSGHDTVSWYQQALGQGPQFIFQYYEEEERQRGNFPDRFSGHQFPNYSSELNVNALLLGDSALYLCASSDTGRASTDTQYFGPGTRLTVL.

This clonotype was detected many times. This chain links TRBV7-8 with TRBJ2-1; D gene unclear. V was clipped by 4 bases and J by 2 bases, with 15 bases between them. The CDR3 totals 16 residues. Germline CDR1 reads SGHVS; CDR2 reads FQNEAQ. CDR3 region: CASSWPSGLAYNEQFF. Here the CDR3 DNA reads TGTGCCAGCAGCTGGCCTAGTGGCCTAGCCTACAATGAGCAGTTCTTC.

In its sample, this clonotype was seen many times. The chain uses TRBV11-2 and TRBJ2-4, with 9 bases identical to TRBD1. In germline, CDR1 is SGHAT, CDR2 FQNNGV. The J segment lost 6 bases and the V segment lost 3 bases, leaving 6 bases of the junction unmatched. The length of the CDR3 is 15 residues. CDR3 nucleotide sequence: TGTGCCAGCAGCTTTATGGAGGACAGGGGAAACATTCAGTACTTC. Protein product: CASSFMEDRGNIQYF.

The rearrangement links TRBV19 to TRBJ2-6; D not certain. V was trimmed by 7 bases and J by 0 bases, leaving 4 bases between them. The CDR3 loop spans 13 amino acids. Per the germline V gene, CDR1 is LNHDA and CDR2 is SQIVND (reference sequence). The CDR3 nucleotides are TGTGCCAGTATGCCCTCTGGGGCCAACGTCCTGACTTTC. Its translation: CASMPSGANVLTF.

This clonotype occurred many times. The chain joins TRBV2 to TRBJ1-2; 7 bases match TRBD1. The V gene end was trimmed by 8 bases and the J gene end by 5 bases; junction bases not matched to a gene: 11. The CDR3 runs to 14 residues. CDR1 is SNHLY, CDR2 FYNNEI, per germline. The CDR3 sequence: CASHPRTGEYGYTF. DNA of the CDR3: TGTGCCAGCCACCCTCGGACAGGAGAGTATGGCTACACCTTC.

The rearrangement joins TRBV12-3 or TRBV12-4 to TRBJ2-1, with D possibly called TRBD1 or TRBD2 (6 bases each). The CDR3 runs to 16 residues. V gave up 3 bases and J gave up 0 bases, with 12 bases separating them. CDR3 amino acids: CASSLMGGRSYNEQFF. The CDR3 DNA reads TGTGCCAGCAGTTTGATGGGGGGCCGCTCCTACAATGAGCAGTTCTTC.

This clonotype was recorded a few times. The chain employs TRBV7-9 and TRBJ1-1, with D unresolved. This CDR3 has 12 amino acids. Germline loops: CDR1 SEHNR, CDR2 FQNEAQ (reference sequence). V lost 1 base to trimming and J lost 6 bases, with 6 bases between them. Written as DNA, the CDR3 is TGTGCCAGCAGCTTAGGTGGCCCTGAAGCTTTCTTT. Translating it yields CASSLGGPEAFF.

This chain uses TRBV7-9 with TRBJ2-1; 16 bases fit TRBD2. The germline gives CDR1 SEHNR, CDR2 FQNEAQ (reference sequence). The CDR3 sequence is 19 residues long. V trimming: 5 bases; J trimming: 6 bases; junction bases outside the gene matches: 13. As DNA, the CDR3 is TGTGCCAGCAGCCCTCTTTGGGGACTAGCGGGAGGGAAGTTCAATGAGCAGTTCTTC. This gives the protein CASSPLWGLAGGKFNEQFF.

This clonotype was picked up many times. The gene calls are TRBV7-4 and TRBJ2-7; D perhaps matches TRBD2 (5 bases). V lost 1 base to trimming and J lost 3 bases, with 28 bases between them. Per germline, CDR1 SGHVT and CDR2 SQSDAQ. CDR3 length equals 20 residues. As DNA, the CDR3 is TGTGCCAGCAGCTTAGGTTGCCACCTAGGTTCGTGGAACGGGGACTACGAGCAGTACTTC. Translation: CASSLGCHLGSWNGDYEQYF.

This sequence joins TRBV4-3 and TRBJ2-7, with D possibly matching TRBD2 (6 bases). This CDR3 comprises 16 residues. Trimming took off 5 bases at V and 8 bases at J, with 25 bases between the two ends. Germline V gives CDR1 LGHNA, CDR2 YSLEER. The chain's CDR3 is CASSTTTGLSSNQQYF. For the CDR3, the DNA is TGCGCCAGCAGCACGACCACGGGACTCTCGAGTAACCAGCAGTACTTC.

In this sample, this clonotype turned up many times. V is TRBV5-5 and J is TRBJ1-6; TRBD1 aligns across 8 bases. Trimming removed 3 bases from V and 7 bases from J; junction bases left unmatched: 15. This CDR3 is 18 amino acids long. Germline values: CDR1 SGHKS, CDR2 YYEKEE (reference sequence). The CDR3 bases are TGTGCCAGCAGCTCGGATAGATTGGGACAGGCTGGCAATTCACCCCTCCACTTT. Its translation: CASSSDRLGQAGNSPLHF.

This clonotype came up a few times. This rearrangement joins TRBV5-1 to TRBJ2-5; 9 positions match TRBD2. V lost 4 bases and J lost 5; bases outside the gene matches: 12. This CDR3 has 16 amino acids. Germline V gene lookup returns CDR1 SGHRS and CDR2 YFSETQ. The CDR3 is CASSEGTSRRWETQYF. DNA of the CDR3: TGCGCCAGCAGCGAGGGGACTAGCAGGAGATGGGAGACCCAGTACTTC. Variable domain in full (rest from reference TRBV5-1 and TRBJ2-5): KAGVTQTPRYLIKTRGQQVTLSCSPISGHRSVSWYQQTPGQGLQFLFEYFSETQRNKGNFPGRFSGRQFSNSRSEMNVSTLELGDSALYLCASSEGTSRRWETQYFGPGTRLLVL.

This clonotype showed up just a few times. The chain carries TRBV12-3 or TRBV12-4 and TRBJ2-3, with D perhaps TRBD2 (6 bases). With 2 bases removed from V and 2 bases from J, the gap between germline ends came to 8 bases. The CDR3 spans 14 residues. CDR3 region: CASSLSDYTDTQYF. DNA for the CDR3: TGTGCCAGCAGTTTATCGGACTACACAGATACGCAGTATTTT.

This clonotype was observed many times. The chain's CDR3 is CASSVSGNEKLFF. CDR3 DNA: TGTGCCAGCAGCGTCTCAGGGAATGAAAAACTGTTTTTT. The V gene is TRBV9, the J gene TRBJ1-4, with a tentative D call TRBD1 (5 bases). This CDR3 has 13 amino acids. V was clipped by 2 bases and J by 5 bases, with 7 bases between them. From germline, CDR1 is SGDLS and CDR2 YYNGEE.

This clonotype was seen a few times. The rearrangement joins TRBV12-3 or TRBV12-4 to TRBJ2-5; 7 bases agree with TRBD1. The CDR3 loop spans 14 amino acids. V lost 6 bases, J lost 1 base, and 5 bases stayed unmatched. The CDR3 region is CASSQGGIQETQYF. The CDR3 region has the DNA TGTGCCAGCAGCCAAGGGGGCATCCAAGAGACCCAGTACTTC.

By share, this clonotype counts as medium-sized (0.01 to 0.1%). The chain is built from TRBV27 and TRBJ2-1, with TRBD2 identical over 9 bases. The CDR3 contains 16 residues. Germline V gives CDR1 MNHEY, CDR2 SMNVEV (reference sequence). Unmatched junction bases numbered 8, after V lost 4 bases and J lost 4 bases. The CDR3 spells CASSSGRLAGYNEQFF. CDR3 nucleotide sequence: TGTGCCAGCAGTTCGGGGCGTCTAGCGGGATACAATGAGCAGTTCTTC.

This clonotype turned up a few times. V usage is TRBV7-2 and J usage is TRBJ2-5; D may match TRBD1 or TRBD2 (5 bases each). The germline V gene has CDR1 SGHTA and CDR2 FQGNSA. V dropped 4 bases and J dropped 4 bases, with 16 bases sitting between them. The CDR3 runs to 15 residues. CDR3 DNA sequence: TGTGCCAGCAGCTCGGGACGGAGGCCCTCAGAGACCCAGTACTTC. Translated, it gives CASSSGRRPSETQYF.

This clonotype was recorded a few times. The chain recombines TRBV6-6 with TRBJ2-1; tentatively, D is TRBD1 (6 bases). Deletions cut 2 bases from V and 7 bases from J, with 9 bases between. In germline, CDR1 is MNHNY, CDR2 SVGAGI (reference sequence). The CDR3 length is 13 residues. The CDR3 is CASSYKQGNEQFF. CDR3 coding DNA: TGTGCCAGCAGTTACAAGCAGGGGAATGAGCAGTTCTTC.

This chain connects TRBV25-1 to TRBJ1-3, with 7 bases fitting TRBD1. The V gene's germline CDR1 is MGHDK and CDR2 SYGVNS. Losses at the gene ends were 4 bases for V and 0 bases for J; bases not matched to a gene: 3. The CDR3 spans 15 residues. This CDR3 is CASSAWDSSGNTIYF. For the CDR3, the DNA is TGTGCCAGCAGTGCGTGGGACAGCTCTGGAAACACCATATATTTT.

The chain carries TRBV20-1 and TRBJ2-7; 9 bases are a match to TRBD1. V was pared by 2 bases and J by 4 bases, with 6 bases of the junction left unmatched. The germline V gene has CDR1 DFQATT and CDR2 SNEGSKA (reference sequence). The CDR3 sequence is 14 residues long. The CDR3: CSARRGTGLYEQYF. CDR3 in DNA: TGCAGTGCTAGACGGGGGACAGGGTTGTACGAGCAGTACTTC.

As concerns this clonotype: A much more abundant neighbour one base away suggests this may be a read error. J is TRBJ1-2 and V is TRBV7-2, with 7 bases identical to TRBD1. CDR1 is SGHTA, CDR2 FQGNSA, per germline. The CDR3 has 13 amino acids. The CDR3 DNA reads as TGTGTCAGCACCCCCCAGGGGGGCTCGGGCTACACCTTC. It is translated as CVSTPQGGSGYTF.

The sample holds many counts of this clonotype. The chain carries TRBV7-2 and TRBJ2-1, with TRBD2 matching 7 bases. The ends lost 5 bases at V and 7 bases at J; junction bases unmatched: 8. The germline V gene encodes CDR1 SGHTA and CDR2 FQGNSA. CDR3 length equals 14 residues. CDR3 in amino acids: CASSPSRAGNEQFF. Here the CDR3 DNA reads TGTGCCAGCAGCCCCAGTCGAGCGGGGAATGAGCAGTTCTTC.

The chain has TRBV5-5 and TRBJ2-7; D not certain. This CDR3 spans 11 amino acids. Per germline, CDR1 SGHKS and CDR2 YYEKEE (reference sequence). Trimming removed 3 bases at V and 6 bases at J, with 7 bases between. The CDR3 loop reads CASSSGSEQYF. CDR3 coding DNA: TGTGCCAGCAGCTCCGGAAGCGAGCAGTACTTC.

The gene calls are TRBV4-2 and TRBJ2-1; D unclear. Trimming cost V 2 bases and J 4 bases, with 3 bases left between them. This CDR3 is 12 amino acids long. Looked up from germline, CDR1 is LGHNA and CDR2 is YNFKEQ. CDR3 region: CASSQRYNEQFF. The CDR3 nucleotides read TGTGCCAGCAGCCAAAGGTACAATGAGCAGTTCTTC.